This section outlines one T cell receptor beta chain sequence together with its context. The target antigen is unknown. The sample is drawn from a study of Ad26.COV2.S vaccination and SARS-CoV-2 variants. Across the study: Among those in the COV1001 Ad26.COV2.S trial arm was the donor. The authors gave Ad26.COV2.S intramuscularly, either once or twice 56 days apart.

Described treatment: around 19 received Ad26.COV2.S at low or high dose, single or two shots; about five received placebo; per-sample allocation not given. Collection of samples fell on day 63 after the first vaccine or placebo injection. A Boston adult aged 18-55 years was the donor. Germline V gene lookup returns CDR1 WNHNN and CDR2 SYGVQD (reference sequence). The CDR3 covers 18 residues. V dropped 4 bases and J dropped 7 bases, with 28 bases sitting between them. Study outcomes and limitations: Reported findings describe substantial breadth in spike-specific CD8+ and CD4+ T cell responses following vaccination.

TCRdb's table, derived via immunoSEQ multiplex PCR, lists solely in-frame clones and lacks some. The repertoire consists of a few hundred thousand clones, with 80% to 90% occurring once and the leading ten covering about 7.4%. This sequence was found in a person aged 18 to 59 who received the Ad26.COV2.S COVID-19 vaccine or a placebo. The rearrangement uses TRBV10-1 and TRBJ1-2; maybe TRBD1 (6 bases). The sample here was peripheral blood, taken in a trial of Ad26.COV2.S vaccine versus placebo. The chain's CDR3 is CASSGADRTPQKPGGYTF. DNA of the CDR3: TGCGCCAGCAGTGGCGCAGACAGGACCCCACAAAAACCCGGTGGCTACACCTTC.